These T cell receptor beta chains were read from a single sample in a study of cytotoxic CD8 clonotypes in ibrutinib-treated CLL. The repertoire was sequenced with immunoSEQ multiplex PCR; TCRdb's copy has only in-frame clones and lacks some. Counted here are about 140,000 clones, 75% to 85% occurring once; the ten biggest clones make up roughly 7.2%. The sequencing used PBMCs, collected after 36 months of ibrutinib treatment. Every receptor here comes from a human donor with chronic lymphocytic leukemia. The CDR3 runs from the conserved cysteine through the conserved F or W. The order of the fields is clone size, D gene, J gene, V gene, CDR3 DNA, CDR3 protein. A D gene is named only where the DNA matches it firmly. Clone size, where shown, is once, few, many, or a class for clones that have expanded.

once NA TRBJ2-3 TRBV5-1 TGCGCCAGCAGCTTGGTTGGCAGGGAGGCAGATACGCAGTATTTT CASSLVGREADTQYF
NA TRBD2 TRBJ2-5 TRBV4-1 TGCGCCAGCAGCCAACGGACTAGCGTAGAGACCCAGTACTTC CASSQRTSVETQYF
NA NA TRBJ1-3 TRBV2 TGTGCCAGCCAAGGGGGTAACGGAAACACCATATATTTT CASQGGNGNTIYF
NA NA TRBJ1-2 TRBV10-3 TGTGCCATCAGTACTTCGACAGGAGGATTGGGCTACACCTTC CAISTSTGGLGYTF
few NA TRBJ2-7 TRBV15 TGTGCCACCAGCACTAGGGGTATCGAGCAGTACTTC CATSTRGIEQYF
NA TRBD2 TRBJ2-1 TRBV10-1 TGCGCCAGCAGTCAACTAGCGGGAGAGGGCAATGAGCAGTTCTTC CASSQLAGEGNEQFF
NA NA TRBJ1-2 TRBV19 TGTGCCAGTAGCACCCTGACAGGATACCGATATGGCTACACCTTC CASSTLTGYRYGYTF
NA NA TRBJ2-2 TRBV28 TGTGCCAGCAGTCGGGAATCCGGGGAGCTGTTTTTT CASSRESGELFF
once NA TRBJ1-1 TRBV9 TGTGCCAGCAGCGCGAGTAACACTGAAGCTTTCTTT CASSASNTEAFF
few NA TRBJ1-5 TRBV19 TGTGCCAGTAGTATACGGCGGACTAGCAATCAGCCCCAGCATTTT CASSIRRTSNQPQHF
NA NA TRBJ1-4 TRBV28 TGTGCCAGCAGTTTAAGGGCGAGGGAAAAACTGTTTTTT CASSLRAREKLFF
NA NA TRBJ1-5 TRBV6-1 TGTGCCAGCAGTCAGTCGGATGCTTATCAGCCCCAGCATTTT CASSQSDAYQPQHF
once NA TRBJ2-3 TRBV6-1 TGTGCCAGCAGTGTAGGGGACCGGGCAGATACGCAGTATTTT CASSVGDRADTQYF
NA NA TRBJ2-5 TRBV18 TGTGCCAGCTCACGGTTACAAGAGACCCAGTACTTC CASSRLQETQYF
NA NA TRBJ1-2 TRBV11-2 TGTGCCAGCAGCTCAGGACAGATATACGGTGGCTACACCTTC CASSSGQIYGGYTF
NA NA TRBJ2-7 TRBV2 TGTGCCAGCAGTGAAGCGTCCTACGAGCAGTACTTC CASSEASYEQYF
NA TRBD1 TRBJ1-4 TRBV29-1 TGCAGCGTTGGACCGGGACAGTCTAATGAAAAACTGTTTTTT CSVGPGQSNEKLFF
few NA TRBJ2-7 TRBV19 TGTGCCAGTAGTATGGGACCTTACGAGCAGTACTTC CASSMGPYEQYF
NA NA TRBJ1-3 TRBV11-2 TGTGCCAGCAGCTTAGTCAGGGCTGGAAACACCATATATTTT CASSLVRAGNTIYF
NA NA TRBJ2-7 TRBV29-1 TGCAGCGTTGAAAGGGACTTAGGCGAGCAGTACTTC CSVERDLGEQYF
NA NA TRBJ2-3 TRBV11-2 TGTGCCAGCAGCTCAGCAAACACAGATACGCAGTATTTT CASSSANTDTQYF
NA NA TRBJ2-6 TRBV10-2 TGCGCCAGCAGTCAGGCGGGAGGGGCCAACGTCCTGACTTTC CASSQAGGANVLTF
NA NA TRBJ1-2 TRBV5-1 TGCGCCAGCAGCTTGGTGGATGCGGGTGGCTACACCTTC CASSLVDAGGYTF
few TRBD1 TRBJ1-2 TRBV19 TGTGCCAGTAGTCCTCGGACAGGCGGGGGCTACACCTTC CASSPRTGGGYTF
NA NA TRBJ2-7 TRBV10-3 TGTGCCATCAGTGTTCAAGGACCTTTGACATACGAGCAGTACTTC CAISVQGPLTYEQYF
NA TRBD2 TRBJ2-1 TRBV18 TGTGCCAGCTCACCCCGGACTAGCGGGAGCGTCTACAATGAGCAGTTCTTC CASSPRTSGSVYNEQFF
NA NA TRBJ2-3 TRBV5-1 TGCGCCAGCAGCTTGTTCATGGGCACAGATACGCAGTATTTT CASSLFMGTDTQYF
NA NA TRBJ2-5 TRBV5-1 TGCGCCAGCAGCCTGGAAGAGACCCAGTACTTC CASSLEETQYF
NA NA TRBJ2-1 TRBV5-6 TGTGCCAGCAGCTTGGTCGGATCTTACAATGAGCAGTTCTTC CASSLVGSYNEQFF
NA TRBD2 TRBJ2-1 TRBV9 TGTGCCAGCAGCCCGAGCGGGGGGACCTACAATGAGCAGTTCTTC CASSPSGGTYNEQFF
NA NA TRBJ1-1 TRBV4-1 TGCGCCAGCAGCCATGCTACTATGAACACTGAAGCTTTCTTT CASSHATMNTEAFF
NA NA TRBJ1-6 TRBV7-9 TGTGCCAGCAGCTCTCAAACAGGGTTATATAATTCACCCCTCCACTTT CASSSQTGLYNSPLHF
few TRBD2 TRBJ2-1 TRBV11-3 TGTGCCAGCAGCCCAGGACGGACTAGCGGGAGCAATGAGCAGTTCTTC CASSPGRTSGSNEQFF
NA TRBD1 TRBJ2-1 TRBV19 TGTGCCAGTAAAACCGGGACAGGGGGCTGGAATGAGCAGTTCTTC CASKTGTGGWNEQFF
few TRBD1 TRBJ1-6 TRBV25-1 TGTGCCAGCAGGCCCGGGACAGTTAATTCACCCCTCCACTTT CASRPGTVNSPLHF
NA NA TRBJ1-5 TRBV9 TGTGCCAGCAGCGTATACCCGTGGCAGCCCCAGCATTTT CASSVYPWQPQHF
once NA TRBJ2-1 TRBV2 TGTGCCAGCACCCGTGAGCTATCCTACAATGAGCAGTTCTTC CASTRELSYNEQFF
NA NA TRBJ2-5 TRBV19 TGTGCCAGTAGCCTTAATAGAGAGACCCAGTACTTC CASSLNRETQYF
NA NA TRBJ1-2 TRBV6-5 TGTGCCACGAAGCGGGGGATTGGCTACACCTTC CATKRGIGYTF
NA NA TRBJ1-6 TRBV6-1 TGTGCCAGCAGTGAACCTCTGGGGTTTGGTTCACCCCTCCACTTT CASSEPLGFGSPLHF
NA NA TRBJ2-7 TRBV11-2 TGTGCCAGCAGCTCCCCCTCTACAGGGTCGATACAGTACTTC CASSSPSTGSIQYF
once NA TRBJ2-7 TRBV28 TGTGCCAGCAGTTTATGGGCTAGCAGGTTCCCCATGGAAGCGTACGAGCAGTACTTC CASSLWASRFPMEAYEQYF
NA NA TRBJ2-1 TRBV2 TGTGCCAGCAGTGCGGTGAATGAGCAGTTCTTC CASSAVNEQFF
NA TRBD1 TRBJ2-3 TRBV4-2 TGTGCCAGCAGCCAAGATGGGGACAGGGGTACGCAGTATTTT CASSQDGDRGTQYF
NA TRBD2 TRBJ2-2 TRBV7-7 TGTGCCAGCAGCTTGGCAGCGGGGGGGCCTTACACCGGGGAGCTGTTTTTT CASSLAAGGPYTGELFF
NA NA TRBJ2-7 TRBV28 TGTGCCAGCAGTTTATTCCCCTCTTCCTCCTACGAGCAGTACTTC CASSLFPSSSYEQYF
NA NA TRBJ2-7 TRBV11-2 TGTGCCAGCAGCTTAGGTGGGTACGGCTCCTACGAGCAGTACTTC CASSLGGYGSYEQYF
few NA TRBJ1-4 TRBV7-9 TGTGCCAGCAGCTCGGGTCGTTTGTGGCCGGTCAATGAAAAACTGTTTTTT CASSSGRLWPVNEKLFF
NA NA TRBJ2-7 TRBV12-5 TGTGCTAGTGGTTTGGGGGGCTACGAGCAGTACTTC CASGLGGYEQYF
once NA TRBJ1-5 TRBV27 TGTGCCAGCAGTTTACAGGGGTCGAATCAGCCCCAGCATTTT CASSLQGSNQPQHF
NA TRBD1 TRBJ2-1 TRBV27 TGTGCCAGCAGTTTCGGGACAGGGGTTAATGAGCAGTTCTTC CASSFGTGVNEQFF
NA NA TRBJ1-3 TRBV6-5 TGTGCCAGCGTTGGATCTGGAAACACCATATATTTT CASVGSGNTIYF
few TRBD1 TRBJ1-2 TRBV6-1 TGTGCCAGCAGTGAAGTTGGACAGGGAACATCCTATGGCTACACCTTC CASSEVGQGTSYGYTF
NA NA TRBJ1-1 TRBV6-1 TGTGCCAGCTCCAGAATTAGTCAGAACACTGAAGCTTTCTTT CASSRISQNTEAFF
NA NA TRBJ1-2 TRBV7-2 TGTGCCAGCAGCTTATCCGAGGGATTTGCTAACTATGGCTACACCTTC CASSLSEGFANYGYTF
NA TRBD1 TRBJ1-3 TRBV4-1 TGCGCCAGCAGCTATTCCGGGACAGGGGGTTCGGGTACTGGAAACACCATATATTTT CASSYSGTGGSGTGNTIYF
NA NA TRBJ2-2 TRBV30 TGTGCCTGGACCCCTGGGGGGGGGCTGGCCGGGGAGCTGTTTTTT CAWTPGGGLAGELFF